This entry lists 26 T cell receptor beta chains sequenced from one sample in a study of Graves' ophthalmopathy and Graves' hyperthyroidism. Amplified material comprised TCR beta CDR3 regions derived from RNA transcripts. Scientists carried out first-round RT-PCR using HTBI primers and then a second-round multiplex PCR. TCRdb re-derived calls from the multiplex PCR reads in MiXCR, one entry per CDR3 protein. The data show approximately 1.2 million distinct CDR3 sequences, approximately 35% seen once. Sequencing was performed on peripheral blood or thyroid tissue (not recorded which). The receptors here all came from an adult man with Graves' hyperthyroidism.

This clonotype was observed a few times. The rearrangement links TRBV28 to TRBJ1-5; D possibly corresponds to TRBD1 (5 bases). The CDR3 spans 17 residues. The germline V and J ends were trimmed by 7 bases and 6 bases, with 25 bases remaining between them. The germline CDR1 and CDR2 sequences are MDHEN and SYDVKM. This chain's CDR3 is CASTDHTGGRDGQPQHF. DNA for the CDR3: TGTGCCAGCACCGATCATACGGGGGGGAGGGACGGTCAGCCCCAGCATTTT.

This clonotype has ten or more counts. The chain recombines TRBV24-1 with TRBJ2-5; 9 bases are a match to TRBD1. The CDR3 spans 15 residues. CDR1 KGHDR and CDR2 SFDVKD come from the germline V gene. V shed 0 bases, J shed 5 bases, and the junction held 3 bases outside the gene matches. The CDR3 DNA follows: TGTGCCACCAGTGATTTGCATGGGACAGGGGAGACCCAGTACTTC. It yields the protein CATSDLHGTGETQYF.

The V and J genes are TRBV20-1 and TRBJ2-5; 10 bases align to TRBD1. Germline CDR1 DFQATT, CDR2 SNEGSKA (reference sequence). The CDR3 has 14 amino acids. J lost 5 bases, V lost 3 bases, and 6 bases had no gene match. CDR3 residues: CSARRQGARETQYF. Here the CDR3 DNA reads TGCAGTGCTAGGAGACAGGGGGCGCGGGAGACCCAGTACTTC.

This clonotype occurred a few times. V is TRBV25-1 and J is TRBJ1-4; D is unclear. The CDR3 is 14 residues long. The V end was cut by 6 bases, the J end by 6 bases, with 14 bases between. CDR1 is MGHDK, CDR2 SYGVNS, per germline. CDR3 sequence reads: CASSAVWGYEKLFF. The CDR3 DNA sequence: TGTGCCAGCAGCGCCGTTTGGGGTTATGAAAAACTGTTTTTT.

This clonotype was recorded at least ten times. This chain uses TRBV29-1 with TRBJ1-1, with 8 nucleotides matching TRBD1. Germline V CDR1 and CDR2: SQVTM, ANQGSEA. J gave up 0 bases and V 7 bases, and 7 bases lay outside the gene matches. CDR3 length: 14 residues. The CDR3 coding sequence is TGCAGCGCTGCCGGGACAGGCTTGAACACTGAAGCTTTCTTT. It specifies CSAAGTGLNTEAFF.

This sequence joins TRBV6-5 and TRBJ1-5, with D uncertain. Germline values: CDR1 MNHEY, CDR2 SVGAGI. The CDR3 extends over 14 amino acids. The germline V and J ends were trimmed by 8 bases and 0 bases, with 11 bases remaining between them. CDR3 sequence (DNA): TGTGCCAGCGGCTACGGTCATAGCAATCAGCCCCAGCATTTT. Residues: CASGYGHSNQPQHF.

About this clonotype: A much larger clone differs by one base, so this may be a read error. The V gene is TRBV7-9, the J gene TRBJ1-2; TRBD1 agrees at 11 bases. The V gene's germline CDR1 is SEHNR and CDR2 FQNEAQ (reference sequence). This CDR3 is built from 16 residues. CDR3 region: CAGSLDGTGGGYGYTF. The CDR3 DNA is TGTGCCGGCAGCTTAGACGGGACAGGGGGAGGCTATGGCTACACCTTC.

The chain links TRBV9 to TRBJ2-7; D unclear. The germline V and J ends were trimmed by 6 bases and 5 bases, with 15 bases remaining between them. Germline V gives CDR1 SGDLS, CDR2 YYNGEE. There are 13 residues in the CDR3. The CDR3 region has the DNA TGTGCCAGCACCCCCCGCCCCCGCCACGAGCAGTACTTC. This sequence encodes CASTPRPRHEQYF.

This clonotype has a count of ten or more. V and J are TRBV20-1 and TRBJ2-5; 8 nucleotides line up with TRBD1. Per the germline V gene, CDR1 is DFQATT and CDR2 is SNEGSKA (reference sequence). The CDR3 length is 14 residues. The ends lost 6 bases at V and 5 bases at J; junction bases unmatched: 11. The DNA for the CDR3 is TGCAGTGCGGACTTGGGACAGGTGGGCGAGACCCAGTACTTC. Protein sequence: CSADLGQVGETQYF.

In this sample, this clonotype turned up many times. The chain links TRBV7-2 to TRBJ1-6; the D is unclear. Trimming shortened V by 5 bases and J by 7 bases, and 9 bases separated the two germline ends. CDR3 length: 13 amino acids. Germline V gives CDR1 SGHTA, CDR2 FQGNSA. The CDR3 DNA sequence: TGTGCCAGCAGCCCTAGTCGAAATTCACCCCTCCACTTT. Amino acids: CASSPSRNSPLHF.

This clonotype was seen many times. This rearrangement joins TRBV10-3 to TRBJ2-7; D remains ambiguous. With 11 bases removed from V and 1 base from J, the gap between germline ends came to 12 bases. The CDR3 is 12 amino acids. From germline, CDR1 is ENHRY and CDR2 SYGVKD. CDR3 protein: CAVWPDSYEQYF. The DNA for the CDR3 is TGTGCCGTTTGGCCGGATTCCTACGAGCAGTACTTC.

The chain couples TRBV10-3 to TRBJ2-7; possibly TRBD1 for D (5 bases). Between the trimmed V and J ends, which lost 3 bases and 11 bases, there was a span of 17 bases. The CDR3 totals 13 residues. Per germline, CDR1 ENHRY and CDR2 SYGVKD. CDR3 nucleotides: TGTGCCATCAGTGAAGGGGAACACGGCGTGAAGTACTTC. Protein: CAISEGEHGVKYF.

CDR3 nucleotide sequence: TGTGCCAGCAGCTTAGGGGGGGGTAGGAGCGAGACCCAGTACTTC. It translates to CASSLGGGRSETQYF. J is TRBJ2-5 and V is TRBV11-2; 7 bases are a match to TRBD2. The CDR3 sequence is 15 residues long. Germline lookup yields CDR1 SGHAT and CDR2 FQNNGV. With V trimmed by 1 base and J by 5 bases, 7 bases remained unmatched.

This clonotype was counted many times. V gene TRBV11-2 combines with J gene TRBJ2-7, with 9 bases matching TRBD2. V lost 5 bases to trimming and J lost 1 base; unmatched junction nucleotides: 6. Per germline, CDR1 SGHAT and CDR2 FQNNGV. The CDR3 totals 15 residues. The CDR3 DNA follows: TGTGCCAGCAGCCGCGGCCTAGCGGGATCCTACGAGCAGTACTTC. The encoded protein is CASSRGLAGSYEQYF. The entire variable domain, with the rest obtained from reference TRBV11-2 and TRBJ2-7, is as follows: EAGVAQSPRYKIIEKRQSVAFWCNPISGHATLYWYQQILGQGPKLLIQFQNNGVVDDSQLPKDRFSAERLKGVDSTLKIQPAKLEDSAVYLCASSRGLAGSYEQYFGPGTRLTVT.

The rearrangement joins TRBV15 to TRBJ1-5; TRBD1 aligns across 8 bases. V shed 2 bases, J shed 3 bases, and the junction held 15 bases outside the gene matches. This CDR3 has 19 residues. Looked up from germline, CDR1 is LNHNV and CDR2 is YYDKDF (reference sequence). The CDR3 nucleotides read TGTGCCACCAGCAGAAACAGGGGGGGTCCCGAGCTGCCCAATCAGCCCCAGCATTTT. It encodes CATSRNRGGPELPNQPQHF.

The CDR3 protein is CATSSSGVAGYTF. CDR3 DNA sequence: TGTGCCACCAGCAGCTCCGGGGTGGCTGGCTACACCTTC. The chain has TRBV15 and TRBJ1-2, with D unclear. CDR3 length: 13 amino acids. V was pared by 3 bases and J by 7 bases, with 12 bases between. Germline V gives CDR1 LNHNV, CDR2 YYDKDF (reference sequence).

The chain is built from TRBV7-8 and TRBJ1-5; possibly TRBD1 for D (5 bases). Looked up from germline, CDR1 is SGHVS and CDR2 is FQNEAQ. This CDR3 spans 14 amino acids. V was pared by 2 bases and J by 7 bases, with 12 bases between. Written as DNA, the CDR3 is TGTGCCAGCAGCTTAAGTAGGGGAGCCCAGCCCCAGCATTTT. It codes for CASSLSRGAQPQHF.

This clonotype was recorded once. The chain couples TRBV7-9 to TRBJ1-4, with D perhaps matching TRBD1 (5 bases). Per germline, CDR1 SEHNR and CDR2 FQNEAQ (reference sequence). The CDR3 is 15 residues long. Trimming took 6 bases from V and 0 from J, leaving 11 bases between them. The CDR3, as DNA: TGTGCCAGCAGTGGGGCAGCCGCAACTAATGAAAAACTGTTTTTT. It is translated as CASSGAAATNEKLFF.

This clonotype has ten or more counts. The genes are TRBV10-3 and TRBJ2-7; D is perhaps TRBD2 (5 bases). Deletions cut 0 bases from V and 6 bases from J, with 9 bases between. Germline values: CDR1 ENHRY, CDR2 SYGVKD. The CDR3 loop spans 13 amino acids. CDR3 nucleotide sequence: TGTGCCATCAGTGAGTCGAGGGATGGCGAGCAGTACTTC. Its protein is CAISESRDGEQYF.

This clonotype was recorded many times. The rearrangement uses TRBV29-1 and TRBJ2-5; TRBD2 matches 7 bases. This CDR3 is 14 amino acids long. Germline V gene sequence: CDR1 SQVTM, CDR2 ANQGSEA. Trimming at V came to 0 bases and at J to 5 bases, leaving 6 bases not matched to a gene. The CDR3 loop reads CSVEDRAGVETQYF. The CDR3 DNA reads TGCAGCGTTGAAGATCGGGCGGGAGTGGAGACCCAGTACTTC.

The chain joins TRBV3-1 to TRBJ2-5; maybe TRBD2 (6 bases). From germline, CDR1 is LGHDT and CDR2 YNNKEL (reference sequence). The CDR3 is made up of 16 amino acids. The V end lost 4 bases, the J end lost 2 bases, and 17 bases lay between the germline ends. The CDR3 DNA reads TGTGCCAGCAGCCTAGGCTCACCGGGACTTCAAGAGACCCAGTACTTC. It translates to CASSLGSPGLQETQYF.

The genes are TRBV7-9 and TRBJ1-1, with 10 bases matching TRBD1. The germline gives CDR1 SEHNR, CDR2 FQNEAQ (reference sequence). V was pared by 3 bases and J by 3 bases, with 4 bases of the junction left unmatched. This CDR3 spans 15 amino acids. As DNA, the CDR3 is TGTGCCAGCAGCTTCGGGACAGGGGAGCACACTGAAGCTTTCTTT. It translates to CASSFGTGEHTEAFF.

The CDR3 region has the DNA TGTGCCAGCAGTTACGGTAACAGGGGTTCCTACGAGCAGTACTTC. It translates to CASSYGNRGSYEQYF. The V and J genes are TRBV12-3 or TRBV12-4 and TRBJ2-7; 7 bases fit TRBD1. V gave up 4 bases and J gave up 1 base; unmatched junction bases: 7. The CDR3 totals 15 residues.

DNA for the CDR3: TGTGCCAGCAGCCCGGGTACGCACTCCTACGAGCAGTACTTC. Protein sequence: CASSPGTHSYEQYF. The chain uses TRBV11-2 and TRBJ2-7, with D unresolved. Looked up from germline, CDR1 is SGHAT and CDR2 is FQNNGV. The CDR3 is 14 amino acids. V was cut by 5 bases and J by 0 bases, with 11 bases left in between.

DNA of the CDR3: TGCGCCAGCAGCTTGTCCCAGGGTTTCTCTGGAAACACCTTC. Protein product: CASSLSQGFSGNTF. This chain joins TRBV5-1 and TRBJ1-2; weak D call: TRBD1 (5 bases). From germline, CDR1 is SGHRS and CDR2 YFSETQ. The length of the CDR3 is 14 residues. V lost 1 base, J lost 12 bases, and 19 bases lay in between.

This clonotype has a handful of counts. A much bigger clone sits one base away, suggesting this may be a read error. This chain connects TRBV29-1 to TRBJ2-7, with 10 bases fitting TRBD2. Germline V gene data show CDR1 as SQVTM and CDR2 as ANQGSEA. The CDR3 contains 13 residues. CDR3 sequence (DNA): TGCAGCGCGCTAGCGGGAGACCCCGACGAGCAGCACTTC. Translated, it gives CSALAGDPDEQHF.